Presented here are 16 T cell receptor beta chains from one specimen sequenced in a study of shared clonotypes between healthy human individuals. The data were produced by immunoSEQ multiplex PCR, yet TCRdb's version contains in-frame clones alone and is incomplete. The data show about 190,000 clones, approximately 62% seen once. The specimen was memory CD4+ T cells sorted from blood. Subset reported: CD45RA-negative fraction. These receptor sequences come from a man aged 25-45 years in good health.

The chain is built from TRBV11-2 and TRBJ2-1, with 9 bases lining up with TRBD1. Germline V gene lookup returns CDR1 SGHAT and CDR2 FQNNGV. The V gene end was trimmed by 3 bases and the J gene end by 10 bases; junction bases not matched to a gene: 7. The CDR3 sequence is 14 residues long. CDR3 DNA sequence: TGTGCCAGCAGCTTCCGGGACAGGGTGAACGAGCAGTTCTTC. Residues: CASSFRDRVNEQFF.

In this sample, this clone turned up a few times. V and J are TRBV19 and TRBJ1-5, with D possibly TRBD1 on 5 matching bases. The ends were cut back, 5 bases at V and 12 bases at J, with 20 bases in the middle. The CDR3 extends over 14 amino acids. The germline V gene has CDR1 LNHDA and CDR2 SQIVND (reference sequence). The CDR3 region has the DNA TGTGCCAGTAGTTTATCGGGGACCTCGCCCCACCAGCATTTT. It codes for CASSLSGTSPHQHF.

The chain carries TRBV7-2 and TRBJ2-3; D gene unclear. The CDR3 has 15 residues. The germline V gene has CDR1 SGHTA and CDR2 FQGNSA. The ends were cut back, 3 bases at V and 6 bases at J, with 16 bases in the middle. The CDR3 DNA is TGTGCCAGCAGCTTTGGTGGAATGGTAGCTGATACGCAGTATTTT. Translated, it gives CASSFGGMVADTQYF.

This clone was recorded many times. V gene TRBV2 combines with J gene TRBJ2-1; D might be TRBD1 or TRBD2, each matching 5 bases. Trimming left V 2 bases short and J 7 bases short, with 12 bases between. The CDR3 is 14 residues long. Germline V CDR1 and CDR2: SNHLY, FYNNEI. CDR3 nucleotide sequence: TGTGCCAGCAGTGAACAGGGACCCTCGAATGAGCAGTTCTTC. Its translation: CASSEQGPSNEQFF.

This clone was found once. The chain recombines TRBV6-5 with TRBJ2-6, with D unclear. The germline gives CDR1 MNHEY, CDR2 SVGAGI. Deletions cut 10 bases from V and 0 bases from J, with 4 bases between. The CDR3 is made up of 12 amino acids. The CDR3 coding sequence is TGTGCCATCCACTCTGGGGCCAACGTCCTGACTTTC. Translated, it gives CAIHSGANVLTF.

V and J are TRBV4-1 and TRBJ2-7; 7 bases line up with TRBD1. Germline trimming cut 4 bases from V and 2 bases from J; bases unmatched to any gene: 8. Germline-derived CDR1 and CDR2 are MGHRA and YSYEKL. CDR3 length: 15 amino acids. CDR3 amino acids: CASSPGTVDAYEQYF. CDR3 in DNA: TGCGCCAGCAGCCCCGGGACAGTGGACGCCTACGAGCAGTACTTC.

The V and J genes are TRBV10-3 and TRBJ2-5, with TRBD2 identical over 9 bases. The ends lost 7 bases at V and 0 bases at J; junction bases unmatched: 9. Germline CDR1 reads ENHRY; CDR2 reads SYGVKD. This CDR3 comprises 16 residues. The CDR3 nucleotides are TGTGCCATCAAGAATAGGGCGGGAGGGAACCAAGAGACCCAGTACTTC. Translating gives CAIKNRAGGNQETQYF.

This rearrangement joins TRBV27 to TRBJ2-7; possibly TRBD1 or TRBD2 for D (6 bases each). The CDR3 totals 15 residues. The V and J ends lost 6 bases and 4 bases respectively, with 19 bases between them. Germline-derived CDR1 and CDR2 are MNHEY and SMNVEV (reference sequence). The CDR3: CASRFLGGAEYEQYF. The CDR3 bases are TGTGCCAGCAGGTTTTTGGGGGGCGCTGAGTACGAGCAGTACTTC.

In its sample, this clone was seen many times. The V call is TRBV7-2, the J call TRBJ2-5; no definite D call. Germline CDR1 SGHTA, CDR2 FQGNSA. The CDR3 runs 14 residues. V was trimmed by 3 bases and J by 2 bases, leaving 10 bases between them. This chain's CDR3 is CASSFMGGQETQYF. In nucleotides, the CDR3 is TGTGCCAGCAGCTTTATGGGCGGACAAGAGACCCAGTACTTC.

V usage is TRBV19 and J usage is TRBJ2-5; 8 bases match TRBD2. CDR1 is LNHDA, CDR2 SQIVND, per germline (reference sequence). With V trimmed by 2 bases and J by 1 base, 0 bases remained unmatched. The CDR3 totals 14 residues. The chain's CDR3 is CASSITSGQETQYF. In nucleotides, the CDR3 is TGTGCCAGTAGTATAACTAGCGGCCAAGAGACCCAGTACTTC.

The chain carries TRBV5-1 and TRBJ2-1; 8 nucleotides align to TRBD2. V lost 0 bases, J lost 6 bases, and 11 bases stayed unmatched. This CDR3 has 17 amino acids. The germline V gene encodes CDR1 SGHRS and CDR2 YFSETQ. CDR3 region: CASSLGGSGGSVNEQFF. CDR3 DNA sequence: TGCGCCAGCAGCTTGGGCGGGTCGGGAGGGAGTGTCAATGAGCAGTTCTTC.

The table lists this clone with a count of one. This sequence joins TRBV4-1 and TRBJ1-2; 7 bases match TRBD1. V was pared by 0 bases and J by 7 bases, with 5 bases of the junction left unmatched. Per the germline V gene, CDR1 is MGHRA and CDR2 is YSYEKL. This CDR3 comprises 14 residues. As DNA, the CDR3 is TGCGCCAGCAGCCAAGATAAGGGGGCCTCTGGCTACACCTTC. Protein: CASSQDKGASGYTF.

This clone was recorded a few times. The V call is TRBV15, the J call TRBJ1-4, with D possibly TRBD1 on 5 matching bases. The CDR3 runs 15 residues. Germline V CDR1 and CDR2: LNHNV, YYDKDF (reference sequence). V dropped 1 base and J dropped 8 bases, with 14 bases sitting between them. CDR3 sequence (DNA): TGTGCCACCAGCAGAGGTGGGGGTAGTAACGAAAAACTGTTTTTT. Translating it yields CATSRGGGSNEKLFF.

CDR3 sequence: CASSRNRGHTEAFF. In DNA form, the CDR3 reads TGTGCCAGCAGCAGAAACAGGGGGCACACTGAAGCTTTCTTT. V and J are TRBV7-9 and TRBJ1-1; 9 nucleotides match TRBD1. Per the germline V gene, CDR1 is SEHNR and CDR2 is FQNEAQ (reference sequence). The CDR3 has 14 amino acids. Germline trimming cut 5 bases from V and 3 bases from J; bases unmatched to any gene: 4.

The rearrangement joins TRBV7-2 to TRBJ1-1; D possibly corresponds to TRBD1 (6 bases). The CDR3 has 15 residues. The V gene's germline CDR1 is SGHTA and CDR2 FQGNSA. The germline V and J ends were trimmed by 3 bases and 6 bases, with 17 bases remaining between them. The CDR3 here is CASSFPTGVGAEAFF. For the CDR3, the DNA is TGTGCCAGCAGCTTCCCGACAGGCGTGGGGGCTGAAGCTTTCTTT.

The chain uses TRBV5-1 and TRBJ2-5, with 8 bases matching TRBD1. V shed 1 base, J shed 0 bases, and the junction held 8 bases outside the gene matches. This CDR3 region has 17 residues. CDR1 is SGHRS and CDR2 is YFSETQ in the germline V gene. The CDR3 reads CASSLTLGQAYQETQYF. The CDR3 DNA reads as TGCGCCAGCAGCTTGACCTTGGGACAGGCGTACCAAGAGACCCAGTACTTC.